A single sample is the source of the 28 T cell receptor beta chains below, sequenced in a study of tissue T cells after allogeneic stem cell transplantation. Some clones are missing from TCRdb's copy, which holds only in-frame ones; the method was immunoSEQ multiplex PCR. This table has 4,000 or so clones, approximately 50% appearing once. Here the sequenced sample was tissue from the ileum, taken at autopsy. These receptors were obtained from an older male donor with lung cancer.

The genes are TRBV5-4 and TRBJ2-5, with D possibly matching TRBD2 (5 bases). The germline CDR1 and CDR2 sequences are SGHNT and YYREEE (reference sequence). V lost 4 bases, J lost 2 bases, and 15 bases lay in between. This CDR3 comprises 15 residues. CDR3 in DNA: TGTGCCAGCAGCCCTACTAGTTCCCTACAAGAGACCCAGTACTTC. This sequence encodes CASSPTSSLQETQYF.

The chain carries TRBV11-2 and TRBJ2-3; D gene unclear. Trimming cost V 2 bases and J 3 bases, with 9 bases left between them. The CDR3 consists of 14 residues. Germline lookup yields CDR1 SGHAT and CDR2 FQNNGV. This CDR3 is CASSLLSSTDTQYF. The CDR3 DNA reads TGTGCCAGCAGCTTATTGTCCTCGACAGATACGCAGTATTTT.

The chain has TRBV19 and TRBJ1-5; D call uncertain. In germline, CDR1 is LNHDA, CDR2 SQIVND (reference sequence). Trimming shortened V by 5 bases and J by 0 bases, and 23 bases separated the two germline ends. The CDR3 loop spans 19 amino acids. CDR3 region: CASSPRVGARGYSNQPQHF. The CDR3, as DNA: TGTGCCAGTAGTCCCCGGGTCGGAGCTCGTGGTTATAGCAATCAGCCCCAGCATTTT. Full variable domain (missing parts from reference TRBV19 and TRBJ1-5): DGGITQSPKYLFRKEGQNVTLSCEQNLNHDAMYWYRQDPGQGLRLIYYSQIVNDFQKGDIAEGYSVSREKKESFPLTVTSAQKNPTAFYLCASSPRVGARGYSNQPQHFGDGTRLSIL.

This clone was picked up a small number of times. V is TRBV6-6 and J is TRBJ1-5; D uncertain. The germline gives CDR1 MNHNY, CDR2 SVGAGI (reference sequence). The CDR3 spans 15 residues. Trimming took off 10 bases at V and 3 bases at J, with 19 bases between the two ends. The CDR3 DNA is TGTGCCACCCTTAGGTTGGAGGGCAACAATCAGCCCCAGCATTTT. Amino acids: CATLRLEGNNQPQHF.

In this sample, this clone turned up a few times. The chain uses TRBV5-1 and TRBJ2-7; D unresolved. Germline V gene lookup returns CDR1 SGHRS and CDR2 YFSETQ. This CDR3 has 13 amino acids. V lost 4 bases to trimming and J lost 3 bases, with 11 bases between them. This CDR3 is CASSPTDGYEQYF. The DNA for the CDR3 is TGCGCCAGCAGCCCAACGGACGGCTACGAGCAGTACTTC.

This clone is medium-sized within its sample. The chain carries TRBV9 and TRBJ1-2; a possible D gene is TRBD1 (6 bases). Trimming took 0 bases from V and 3 from J, leaving 9 bases between them. Germline V gene lookup returns CDR1 SGDLS and CDR2 YYNGEE. The CDR3 is 14 amino acids. CDR3 loop: CASSVGQADYGYTF. For the CDR3, the DNA is TGTGCCAGCAGCGTAGGACAGGCTGACTATGGCTACACCTTC.

The V call is TRBV9, the J call TRBJ2-1, with TRBD2 matching 9 bases. CDR1 and CDR2 (germline): SGDLS, YYNGEE. J was trimmed by 3 bases and V by 0 bases; bases with no gene match: 1. The CDR3 extends over 15 amino acids. CDR3 in amino acids: CASSVGAGGYNEQFF. CDR3 DNA sequence: TGTGCCAGCAGCGTAGGAGCGGGAGGCTACAATGAGCAGTTCTTC.

V usage is TRBV7-2 and J usage is TRBJ2-2, with D possibly TRBD2 on 5 matching bases. V was cut by 1 base and J by 6 bases, with 9 bases left in between. CDR3 length: 14 residues. Germline assignment: CDR1 SGHTA and CDR2 FQGNSA. The CDR3: CASSLGSGSGELFF. CDR3 coding DNA: TGTGCCAGCAGCTTAGGATCGGGATCCGGGGAGCTGTTTTTT.

The chain couples TRBV6-6 to TRBJ1-5; D uncertain. Germline V gene sequence: CDR1 MNHNY, CDR2 SVGAGI (reference sequence). Trimming pared 2 bases from V and 5 bases from J, leaving 4 bases between. This CDR3 has 12 residues. The CDR3 region has the DNA TGTGCCAGCAGTTACGAATATCAGCCCCAGCATTTT. It encodes CASSYEYQPQHF.

The V gene is TRBV11-2, the J gene TRBJ2-5; D unresolved. Trimming stripped 3 bases from V and 5 bases from J, with 13 bases between. CDR3 length: 14 residues. Germline CDR1 and CDR2: SGHAT and FQNNGV. The CDR3 here is CASSLIRARETQYF. The CDR3 DNA reads as TGTGCCAGCAGCTTGATACGGGCGAGGGAGACCCAGTACTTC.

This chain uses TRBV18 with TRBJ2-7; D not resolved. The germline V gene has CDR1 KGHSH and CDR2 LQKENI. The V end lost 3 bases, the J end lost 5 bases, and 14 bases lay between the germline ends. This CDR3 contains 14 residues. The CDR3 DNA reads as TGTGCCAGCTCACCCGGCCTGACATCCAACGAGCAGTACTTC. Its protein is CASSPGLTSNEQYF.

The chain employs TRBV28 and TRBJ2-3, with D uncertain. The CDR3 length is 15 residues. Germline lookup yields CDR1 MDHEN and CDR2 SYDVKM. Trimming took 5 bases from V and 0 from J, leaving 12 bases between them. CDR3 in DNA: TGTGCCAGCAGTGCCCCCACAAATAGCACAGATACGCAGTATTTT. Protein product: CASSAPTNSTDTQYF.

This clone appeared a few times. The chain's CDR3 is CASSLSPLGQGVSYEQYF. In DNA form, the CDR3 reads TGTGCCAGCAGTTTATCTCCCCTTGGACAGGGTGTATCCTACGAGCAGTACTTC. This rearrangement joins TRBV27 to TRBJ2-7; 8 bases are shared with TRBD1. V shed 0 bases and J 1 base; nucleotides not matched to a gene: 11. Germline CDR1 is MNHEY and CDR2 is SMNVEV (reference sequence). The CDR3 length is 18 residues.

This clone is categorized as medium-sized. The rearrangement links TRBV27 to TRBJ2-7; 8 nucleotides align to TRBD2. This CDR3 spans 12 amino acids. With 6 bases clipped from V and 2 bases from J, the junction kept 0 bases outside the gene matches. The V gene's germline CDR1 is MNHEY and CDR2 SMNVEV (reference sequence). The CDR3 sequence is CASRTSAYEQYF. The CDR3 DNA is TGTGCCAGCAGGACTAGCGCCTACGAGCAGTACTTC.

This clone was counted a few times. The J gene is TRBJ1-2, the V gene TRBV6-2 or TRBV6-3, with TRBD1 matching 9 bases. V lost 4 bases, J lost 3 bases, and 9 bases stayed unmatched. CDR1 is MNHEY and CDR2 is SVGEGT in the germline V gene. The CDR3 is 16 amino acids. CDR3 sequence (DNA): TGTGCCAGCAGTTCCCTTTACCGGGACAGGGACTATGGCTACACCTTC. Translating it yields CASSSLYRDRDYGYTF.

V usage is TRBV5-6 and J usage is TRBJ2-2; D is undetermined. The CDR3 contains 15 residues. V gave up 0 bases and J gave up 4 bases, with 10 bases separating them. Germline V gives CDR1 SGHDT, CDR2 YYEEEE. CDR3 loop: CASSLEVPGTGELFF. As DNA, the CDR3 is TGTGCCAGCAGCTTGGAAGTCCCAGGCACCGGGGAGCTGTTTTTT.

The chain couples TRBV6-2 or TRBV6-3 to TRBJ1-5; the D gene is possibly TRBD1 (5 bases). This CDR3 is built from 15 residues. Germline V gene sequence: CDR1 MNHEY, CDR2 SVGEGT. The V and J ends lost 6 bases and 4 bases respectively, with 16 bases between them. The CDR3, as DNA: TGTGCCAGCAGCAGCCAGGGAACACCTAATCAGCCCCAGCATTTT. This encodes CASSSQGTPNQPQHF.

This clone occurred once. V usage is TRBV5-4 and J usage is TRBJ1-1; 7 bases map to TRBD1. After removal of 3 bases from V and 2 bases from J, the junction contained 7 bases not matched to a gene. This CDR3 is 15 amino acids long. Germline V lookup: CDR1 SGHNT, CDR2 YYREEE (reference sequence). The CDR3 spells CASSSFGTDNTEAFF. In nucleotides, the CDR3 is TGTGCCAGCAGCTCGTTTGGGACAGACAACACTGAAGCTTTCTTT.

V and J are TRBV2 and TRBJ2-1; TRBD2 agrees at 12 bases. The J segment lost 9 bases and the V segment lost 8 bases, leaving 17 bases of the junction unmatched. CDR3 length equals 17 residues. Germline V gives CDR1 SNHLY, CDR2 FYNNEI. The CDR3 coding sequence is TGTGCCAGCCGGGACAGGGGTCTAGCGGGAGGGGGCATTGAGCAGTTCTTC. Encoded protein: CASRDRGLAGGGIEQFF.

V is TRBV3-1 (or the pseudogene TRBV3-2) and J is TRBJ2-7; D could derive from TRBD1 or TRBD2 (5 bases each). The CDR3 runs to 13 residues. Between the trimmed V and J ends, which lost 1 base and 6 bases, there was a span of 10 bases. Germline V gene data show CDR1 as LGHDT and CDR2 as YNNKEL (reference sequence). The CDR3 reads CASSQGRGVEQYF. Here the CDR3 DNA reads TGTGCCAGCAGCCAAGGACGAGGGGTCGAGCAGTACTTC.

A single count supports this clone. CDR3 bases: TGTGCCAGCAGCCCACATATGGGGGCCGGTGCCCAGTACTTC. Its protein product is CASSPHMGAGAQYF. The chain recombines TRBV7-3 with TRBJ2-5; D possibly corresponds to TRBD1 (6 bases). The CDR3 covers 14 residues. The V gene lost 5 bases and the J gene lost 9 bases, with 19 bases spanning the gap. Germline V gene data show CDR1 as SGHTA and CDR2 as FQGTGA.

This clone was detected only a few times. The chain carries TRBV20-1 and TRBJ2-7, with unresolved D. Germline assignment: CDR1 DFQATT and CDR2 SNEGSKA (reference sequence). This CDR3 is 14 amino acids long. V lost 3 bases and J 2 bases, leaving 14 bases between the germline ends. DNA for the CDR3: TGCAGTGCTAGTAGGCTAGTCATAGCCTACGAGCAGTACTTC. Amino acids: CSASRLVIAYEQYF.

The rearrangement links TRBV24-1 to TRBJ2-5; a weak D match, TRBD2 (6 bases). Germline loops: CDR1 KGHDR, CDR2 SFDVKD. The CDR3 extends over 14 amino acids. Trimming stripped 6 bases from V and 4 bases from J, with 14 bases between. CDR3 nucleotide sequence: TGTGCCACCAGTTTCGGGGGAGGAACAGAGACCCAGTACTTC. Its protein product is CATSFGGGTETQYF.

This clone was found once. The chain couples TRBV2 to TRBJ2-1; TRBD2 matches 12 bases. This CDR3 is built from 15 residues. Trimming removed 6 bases from V and 3 bases from J; junction bases left unmatched: 3. The germline V gene has CDR1 SNHLY and CDR2 FYNNEI. DNA for the CDR3: TGTGCCAGCAGGAGGACTAGCGGGATCTACAATGAGCAGTTCTTC. This sequence encodes CASRRTSGIYNEQFF.

The chain has TRBV7-2 and TRBJ1-5, with a weak D call TRBD1 (6 bases). The CDR3 totals 14 residues. Between the trimmed V and J ends, which lost 0 bases and 6 bases, there was a span of 9 bases. The germline gives CDR1 SGHTA, CDR2 FQGNSA. The DNA for the CDR3 is TGTGCCAGCAGCTTAGCTCAGGGGACTCAGCCCCAGCATTTT. This codes for CASSLAQGTQPQHF.

This chain links TRBV27 with TRBJ2-1, with D hard to call. The CDR3 totals 16 residues. The germline CDR1 and CDR2 sequences are MNHEY and SMNVEV (reference sequence). Trimming took off 4 bases at V and 0 bases at J, with 13 bases between the two ends. In nucleotides, the CDR3 is TGTGCCAGCAGTTCCGTCTACAAAAGCTCCTACAATGAGCAGTTCTTC. As protein: CASSSVYKSSYNEQFF.

By proportion, this clone is large. In DNA form, the CDR3 reads TGTGCCAGTAGTATATTTGGCATCGTGAGTTCACCCCTCCACTTT. Encoded protein: CASSIFGIVSSPLHF. The genes are TRBV19 and TRBJ1-6; no clear D. This CDR3 comprises 15 residues. V was pared by 2 bases and J by 9 bases, with 14 bases between. Per the germline V gene, CDR1 is LNHDA and CDR2 is SQIVND (reference sequence). The whole variable domain, remainder taken from reference TRBV19 and TRBJ1-6, is DGGITQSPKYLFRKEGQNVTLSCEQNLNHDAMYWYRQDPGQGLRLIYYSQIVNDFQKGDIAEGYSVSREKKESFPLTVTSAQKNPTAFYLCASSIFGIVSSPLHFGNGTRLTVT.

For the CDR3, the DNA is TGTGCCAGCAGTACCTCCGGGACAGGGGGCGATTCACCCCTCCACTTT. This codes for CASSTSGTGGDSPLHF. The V call is TRBV28, the J call TRBJ1-6; the match to TRBD1 covers 12 bases. Trimming removed 5 bases from V and 8 bases from J; junction bases left unmatched: 7. The V gene's germline CDR1 is MDHEN and CDR2 SYDVKM. The CDR3 is made up of 16 amino acids. The whole variable domain, filled in from reference TRBV28 and TRBJ1-6, reads DVKVTQSSRYLVKRTGEKVFLECVQDMDHENMFWYRQDPGLGLRLIYFSYDVKMKEKGDIPEGYSVSREKKERFSLILESASTNQTSMYLCASSTSGTGGDSPLHFGNGTRLTVT.